The rows below give T cell receptor beta chains drawn from one sample of a study of shared clonotypes between healthy human individuals. Assay: immunoSEQ multiplex PCR; the TCRdb copy retains only in-frame clones and omits some. The sample has around 550,000 clones, approximately 95% seen once. Sequencing used naive CD4+ T cells sorted from blood. These TCRs come from a woman aged 25 to 39 in good health. The CDR3 runs from the conserved cysteine through the conserved F or W. D genes are given only for firm matches.

j_call v_call d_call cdr3_length cdr3_nt cdr3_aa
TRBJ2-1 TRBV2 TRBD2 14 TGTGCCAGCGGGGGGACTAGCGGGGACAATGAGCAGTTCTTC CASGGTSGDNEQFF
TRBJ2-5 TRBV18 NA 15 TGTGCCAGCTCCCCAAGGGACGTACTTCAAGAGACCCAGTACTTC CASSPRDVLQETQYF
TRBJ1-2 TRBV5-1 NA 15 TGCGCCAGCAGCTTGGGCCAGACAAATAACTATGGCTACACCTTC CASSLGQTNNYGYTF
TRBJ2-3 TRBV28 NA 15 TGTGCCAGCAGTTCCCGTGGGGCGGGACGAGATACGCAGTATTTT CASSSRGAGRDTQYF
TRBJ1-2 TRBV5-1 NA 14 TGCGCCAGCAGCTCGGACGGAACTAACTATGGCTACACCTTC CASSSDGTNYGYTF
TRBJ2-1 TRBV28 NA 17 TGTGCCAGCAGTTTTATTGGGGGTCTCAGCTCCTACAATGAGCAGTTCTTC CASSFIGGLSSYNEQFF
TRBJ1-2 TRBV11-2 NA 14 TGTGCCAGCAGCTCGAGTGTAGCTAACTATGGCTACACCTTC CASSSSVANYGYTF
TRBJ2-5 TRBV6-6 NA 11 TGTGCCAGCAGGAGAGAGGAGACCCAGTACTTC CASRREETQYF
TRBJ2-7 TRBV6-6 TRBD1 15 TGTGCCAGCAGTTACTCGACAGGGACCCCCTACGAGCAGTACTTC CASSYSTGTPYEQYF
TRBJ2-7 TRBV2 NA 16 TGTGCCAGCAGTGTGTCTCGGGACAAAAGCACCTACGAGCAGTACTTC CASSVSRDKSTYEQYF
TRBJ2-1 TRBV2 TRBD1 15 TGTGCCAGCAAGAGGACAGGGACCGGCTACAATGAGCAGTTCTTC CASKRTGTGYNEQFF
TRBJ1-5 TRBV5-6 NA 15 TGTGCCAGCACCCAAGGCGGGGGGCGCTTTCAGCCCCAGCATTTT CASTQGGGRFQPQHF
TRBJ1-1 TRBV5-8 NA 14 TGTGCCAGCAGCACAAGCCTGGGGGCAGTTCAAGCTTTCTTT CASSTSLGAVQAFF
TRBJ2-5 TRBV7-9 NA 11 TGTGCCAGCAGCTTAGGGAAAGAGCAGTACTTC CASSLGKEQYF
TRBJ2-2 TRBV14 NA 18 TGTGCCAGCAGCCCCAGGGGATGGAGCGGGGCGAACACCGGGGAGCTGTTTTTT CASSPRGWSGANTGELFF
TRBJ2-3 TRBV18 TRBD2 15 TGTGCCAGCTCACCAGCTAGCGGGAGCACAGATACGCAGTATTTT CASSPASGSTDTQYF
TRBJ1-2 TRBV5-6 TRBD1 14 TGTGCCAGCAGCCGGGGACAGGTTAACTATGGCTACACCTTC CASSRGQVNYGYTF
TRBJ2-2 TRBV7-7 NA 13 TGTGCCAGCAGCCTCCACCGTTCCGGGGAGCTGTTTTTT CASSLHRSGELFF
TRBJ2-2 TRBV7-9 NA 13 TGTGCCAGCAGCTTCATCAACACCGGGGAGCTGTTTTTT CASSFINTGELFF
TRBJ2-7 TRBV7-8 NA 16 TGTGCCAGCAGCTTGGGGCGTGCGACATATACCTACGAGCAGTACTTC CASSLGRATYTYEQYF
TRBJ2-7 TRBV14 NA 15 TGTGCCAGCAGCCAAGGAATAGCGCAATCATACGAGCAGTACTTC CASSQGIAQSYEQYF
TRBJ2-1 TRBV7-9 NA 14 TGTGCCAGCAGCTTCACCCCGCAAAACAATGAGCAGTTCTTC CASSFTPQNNEQFF
TRBJ2-7 TRBV10-3 TRBD2 16 TGTGCCATCAGTGCTCAACTAGCGGGAGTGTCCTACGAGCAGTACTTC CAISAQLAGVSYEQYF
TRBJ1-5 TRBV28 NA 16 TGTGCCAGCAGTTCCACTGACAGGTGGAGCAATCAGCCCCAGCATTTT CASSSTDRWSNQPQHF
TRBJ2-7 TRBV5-5 TRBD1 13 TGTGCCAGCAGCAGACAGGGTTTCTACGAGCAGTACTTC CASSRQGFYEQYF